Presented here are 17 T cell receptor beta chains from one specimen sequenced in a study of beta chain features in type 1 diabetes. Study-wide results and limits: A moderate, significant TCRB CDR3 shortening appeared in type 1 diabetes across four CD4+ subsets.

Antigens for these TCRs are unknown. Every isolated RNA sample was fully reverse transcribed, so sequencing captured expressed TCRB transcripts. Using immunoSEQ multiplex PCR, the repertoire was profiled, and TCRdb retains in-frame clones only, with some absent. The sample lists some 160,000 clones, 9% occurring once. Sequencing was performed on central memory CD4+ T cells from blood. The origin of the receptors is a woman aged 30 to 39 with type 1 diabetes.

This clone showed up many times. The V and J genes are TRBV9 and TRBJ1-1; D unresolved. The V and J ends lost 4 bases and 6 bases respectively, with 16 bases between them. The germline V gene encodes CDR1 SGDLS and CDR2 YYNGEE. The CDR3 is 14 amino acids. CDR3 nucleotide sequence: TGTGCCAGCAGCCCACTCCGGAGTAGATCTGAAGCTTTCTTT. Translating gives CASSPLRSRSEAFF.

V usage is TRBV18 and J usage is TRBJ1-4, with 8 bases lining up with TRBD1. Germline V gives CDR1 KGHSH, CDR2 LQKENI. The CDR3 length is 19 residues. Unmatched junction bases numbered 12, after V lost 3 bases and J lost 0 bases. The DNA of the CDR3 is TGTGCCAGCTCACCCCAGGGGGCGCATTCCAGAGCAACTAATGAAAAACTGTTTTTT. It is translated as CASSPQGAHSRATNEKLFF.

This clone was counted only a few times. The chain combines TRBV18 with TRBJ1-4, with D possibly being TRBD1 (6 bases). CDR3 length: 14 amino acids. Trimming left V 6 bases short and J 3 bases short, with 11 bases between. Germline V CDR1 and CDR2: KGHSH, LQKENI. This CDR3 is CASSRRGPNEKLFF. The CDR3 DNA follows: TGTGCCAGCTCTCGCAGGGGTCCTAATGAAAAACTGTTTTTT.

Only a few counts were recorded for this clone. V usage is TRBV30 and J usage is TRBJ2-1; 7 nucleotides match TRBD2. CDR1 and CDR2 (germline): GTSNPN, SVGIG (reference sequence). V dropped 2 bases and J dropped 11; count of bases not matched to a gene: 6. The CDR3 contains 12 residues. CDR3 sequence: CAWSHTGTKQFF. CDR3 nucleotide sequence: TGTGCCTGGAGTCACACCGGGACTAAGCAGTTCTTC.

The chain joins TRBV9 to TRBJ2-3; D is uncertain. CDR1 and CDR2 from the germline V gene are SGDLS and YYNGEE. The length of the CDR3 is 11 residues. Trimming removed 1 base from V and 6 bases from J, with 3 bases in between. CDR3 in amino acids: CASSVQDTQYF. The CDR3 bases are TGTGCCAGCAGCGTACAGGATACGCAGTATTTT.

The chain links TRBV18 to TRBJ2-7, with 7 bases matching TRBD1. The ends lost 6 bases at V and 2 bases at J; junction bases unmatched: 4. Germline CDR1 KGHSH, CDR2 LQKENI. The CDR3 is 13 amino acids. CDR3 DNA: TGTGCCAGCTCTCAAGGACAGGCCTACGAGCAGTACTTC. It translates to CASSQGQAYEQYF.

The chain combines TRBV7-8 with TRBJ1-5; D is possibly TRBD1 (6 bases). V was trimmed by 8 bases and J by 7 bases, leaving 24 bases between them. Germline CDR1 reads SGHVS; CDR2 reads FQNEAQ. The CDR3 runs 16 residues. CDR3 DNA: TGTGCCAGCCGCCTGAGTAGGTGGGGACATTTCCAGCCCCAGCATTTT. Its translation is CASRLSRWGHFQPQHF. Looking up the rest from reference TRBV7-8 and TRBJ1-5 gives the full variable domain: GAGVSQSPRYKVAKRGQDVALRCDPISGHVSLFWYQQALGQGPEFLTYFQNEAQLDKSGLPSDRFFAERPEGSVSTLKIQRTQQEDSAVYLCASRLSRWGHFQPQHFGDGTRLSIL.

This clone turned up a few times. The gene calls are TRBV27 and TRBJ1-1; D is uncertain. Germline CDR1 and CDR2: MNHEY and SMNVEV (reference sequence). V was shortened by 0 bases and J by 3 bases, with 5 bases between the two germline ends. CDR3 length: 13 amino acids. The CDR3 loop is CASSLSRDTEAFF. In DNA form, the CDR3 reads TGTGCCAGCAGTTTATCGAGGGACACTGAAGCTTTCTTT.

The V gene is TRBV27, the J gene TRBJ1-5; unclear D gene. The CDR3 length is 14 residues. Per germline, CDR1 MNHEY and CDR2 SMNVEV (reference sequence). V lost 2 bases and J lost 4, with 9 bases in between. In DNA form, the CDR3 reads TGTGCCAGCAGTTTAATGGCAGGAAATCAGCCCCAGCATTTT. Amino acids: CASSLMAGNQPQHF.

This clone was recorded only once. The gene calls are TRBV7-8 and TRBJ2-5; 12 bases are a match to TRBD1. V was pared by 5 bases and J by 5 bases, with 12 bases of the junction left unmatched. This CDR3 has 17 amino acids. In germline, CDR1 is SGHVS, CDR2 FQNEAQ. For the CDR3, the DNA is TGTGCCAGCAGCCCCATCCGGGGACAGGGGGCTTGGGAGACCCAGTACTTC. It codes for CASSPIRGQGAWETQYF.

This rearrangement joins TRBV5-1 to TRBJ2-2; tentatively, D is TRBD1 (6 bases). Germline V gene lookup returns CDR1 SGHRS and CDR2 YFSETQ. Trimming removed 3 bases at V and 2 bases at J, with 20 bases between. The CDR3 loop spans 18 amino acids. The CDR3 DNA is TGCGCCAGCAGCTCCGAACCCCCTGACAGGAGTAACACCGGGGAGCTGTTTTTT. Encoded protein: CASSSEPPDRSNTGELFF.

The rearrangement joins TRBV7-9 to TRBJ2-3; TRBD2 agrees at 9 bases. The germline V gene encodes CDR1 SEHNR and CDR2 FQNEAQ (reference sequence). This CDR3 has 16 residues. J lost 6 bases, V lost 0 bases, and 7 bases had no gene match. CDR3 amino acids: CASSLAVASGTDTQYF. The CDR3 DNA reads TGTGCCAGCAGCTTAGCGGTGGCTAGCGGGACGGATACGCAGTATTTT.

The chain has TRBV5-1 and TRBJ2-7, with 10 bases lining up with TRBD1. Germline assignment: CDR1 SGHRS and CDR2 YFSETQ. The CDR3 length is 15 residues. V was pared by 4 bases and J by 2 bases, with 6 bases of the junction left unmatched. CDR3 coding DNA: TGCGCCAGCAGCGACAGGGGGCCCTACGCCTACGAGCAGTACTTC. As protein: CASSDRGPYAYEQYF.

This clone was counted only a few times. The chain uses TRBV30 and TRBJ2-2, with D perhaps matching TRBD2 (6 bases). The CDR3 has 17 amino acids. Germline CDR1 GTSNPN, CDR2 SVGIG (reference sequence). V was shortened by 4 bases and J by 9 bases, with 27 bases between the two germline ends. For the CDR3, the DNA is TGTGCCTGGAATTTCAACGGAGTTAGGTCGGAGGGCCGGGAGCTGTTTTTT. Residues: CAWNFNGVRSEGRELFF.

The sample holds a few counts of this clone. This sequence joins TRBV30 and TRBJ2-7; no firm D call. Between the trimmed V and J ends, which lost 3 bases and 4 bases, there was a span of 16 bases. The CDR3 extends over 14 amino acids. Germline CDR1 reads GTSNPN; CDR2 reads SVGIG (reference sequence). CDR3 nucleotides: TGTGCCTGGAGATCGGCTAGAAGGCAGTACGAGCAGTACTTC. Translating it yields CAWRSARRQYEQYF.

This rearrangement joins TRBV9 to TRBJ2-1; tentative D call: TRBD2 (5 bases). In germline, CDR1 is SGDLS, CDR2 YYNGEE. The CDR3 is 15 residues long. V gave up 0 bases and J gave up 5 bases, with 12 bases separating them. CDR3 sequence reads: CASSVVSVGNNEQFF. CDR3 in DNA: TGTGCCAGCAGCGTAGTTTCTGTCGGGAACAATGAGCAGTTCTTC. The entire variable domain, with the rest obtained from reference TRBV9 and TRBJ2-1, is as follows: DSGVTQTPKHLITATGQRVTLRCSPRSGDLSVYWYQQSLDQGLQFLIQYYNGEERAKGNILERFSAQQFPDLHSELNLSSLELGDSALYFCASSVVSVGNNEQFFGPGTRLTVL.

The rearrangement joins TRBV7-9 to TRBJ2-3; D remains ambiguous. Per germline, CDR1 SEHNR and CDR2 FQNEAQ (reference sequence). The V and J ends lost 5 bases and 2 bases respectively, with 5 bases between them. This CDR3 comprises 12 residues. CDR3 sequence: CASSPFTDTQYF. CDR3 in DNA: TGTGCCAGCAGCCCCTTCACAGATACGCAGTATTTT.